The T cell receptor beta chain under discussion was sequenced for a study of blood T cells in healthy people across ages. A sample-barcoded 5' primer and a J-beta primer mix were used in a second PCR of roughly 6 to 12 cycles. CDR3-containing paired-end reads numbering at least 2.5 million came from each sample. TCRdb analysed the 5' RACE reads with MiXCR anew, one entry per CDR3 protein. The sample contains 750,000 to 850,000 distinct CDR3 sequences, roughly 25% of which appear only once. This clonotype was counted only a few times. Per the germline V gene, CDR1 is SGHTA and CDR2 is FQGNSA. Deletions cut 5 bases from V and 6 bases from J, with 14 bases between. The CDR3 is 13 residues long. Every donor provided ten milliliters of peripheral blood. The data also belong to a second study, concerning T cells of mothers and their children. From that second work: In cDNA synthesis, all of the extracted RNA was used at around 1.4 ug per 15 ul.

The specimen sequenced was blood. The chain couples TRBV7-2 to TRBJ2-7; D is ambiguous. This sequence was found in a boy younger than 18 in good health. The CDR3 region has the DNA TGTGCCAGCAGCCCCACAGTCGTCGGCGAGCAGTACTTC. As protein: CASSPTVVGEQYF.